A selection of T cell receptor beta chains follows, all from one sample in a study of T cell changes during pregnancy in multiple sclerosis. The repertoire was sequenced with immunoSEQ multiplex PCR; TCRdb's copy has only in-frame clones and lacks some. Of about 40,000 clones in the sample, roughly nine tenths were seen once. The material was CD4+ T cells from peripheral blood mononuclear cells, obtained after pregnancy. The receptors here all came from a female donor with multiple sclerosis, enrolled in a pregnancy study. CDR3s include the opening cysteine and the closing phenylalanine or tryptophan. The D gene is left open where the match is weak. Clone size is shown for a subset of rows, as once, few, many or a class of expanded clone.

clone_size: .; d_call: .; j_call: TRBJ1-5; v_call: TRBV29-1; cdr3_aa: CSVRETGQPQHF; cdr3_nt: TGCAGCGTGAGAGAGACGGGTCAGCCCCAGCATTTT
clone_size: once; d_call: TRBD1; j_call: TRBJ2-7; v_call: TRBV6-5; cdr3_aa: CASTSDRARPYEQYF; cdr3_nt: TGTGCCAGCACCTCGGACAGGGCCCGTCCCTACGAGCAGTACTTC
clone_size: .; d_call: .; j_call: TRBJ1-1; v_call: TRBV7-9; cdr3_aa: CASSARGGAGNTEAFF; cdr3_nt: TGTGCCAGCAGCGCCCGAGGCGGGGCCGGGAACACTGAAGCTTTCTTT
clone_size: .; d_call: .; j_call: TRBJ1-5; v_call: TRBV10-3; cdr3_aa: CAISEGGEAQPQHF; cdr3_nt: TGTGCCATCAGTGAAGGTGGTGAGGCACAGCCCCAGCATTTT
clone_size: once; d_call: .; j_call: TRBJ2-3; v_call: TRBV18; cdr3_aa: CASSPGLPSTDTQYF; cdr3_nt: TGTGCCAGCTCACCAGGGCTGCCTAGCACAGATACGCAGTATTTT
clone_size: .; d_call: TRBD1; j_call: TRBJ1-2; v_call: TRBV30; cdr3_aa: CASPGDREGYTF; cdr3_nt: TGTGCCTCCCCCGGGGACAGGGAGGGCTACACCTTC
clone_size: few; d_call: .; j_call: TRBJ1-1; v_call: TRBV18; cdr3_aa: CASSPSEGTEAFF; cdr3_nt: TGTGCCAGCTCACCAAGTGAGGGAACTGAAGCTTTCTTT
clone_size: .; d_call: TRBD2; j_call: TRBJ2-1; v_call: TRBV5-4; cdr3_aa: CASSLASSGRPYNEQFF; cdr3_nt: TGTGCCAGCAGCTTGGCTAGTAGCGGGAGGCCATACAATGAGCAGTTCTTC
clone_size: few; d_call: .; j_call: TRBJ1-5; v_call: TRBV5-1; cdr3_aa: CASSGENRPNQPQHF; cdr3_nt: TGCGCCAGCAGTGGGGAAAACAGGCCAAATCAGCCCCAGCATTTT
clone_size: .; d_call: .; j_call: TRBJ2-3; v_call: TRBV9; cdr3_aa: CASSVGSFTTDTQYF; cdr3_nt: TGTGCCAGCAGCGTAGGGAGTTTTACGACAGATACGCAGTATTTT
clone_size: .; d_call: TRBD2; j_call: TRBJ2-1; v_call: TRBV11-2; cdr3_aa: CASSSLADNEQFF; cdr3_nt: TGTGCCAGCAGCTCTCTAGCGGACAATGAGCAGTTCTTC
clone_size: once; d_call: .; j_call: TRBJ1-1; v_call: TRBV27; cdr3_aa: CASSSTGRNTEAFF; cdr3_nt: TGTGCCAGCAGCTCAACAGGGAGGAACACTGAAGCTTTCTTT
clone_size: .; d_call: TRBD2; j_call: TRBJ2-7; v_call: TRBV5-1; cdr3_aa: CASSYDGRKGDEQYF; cdr3_nt: TGCGCCAGCAGCTACGACGGGAGGAAAGGCGACGAGCAGTACTTC
clone_size: .; d_call: .; j_call: TRBJ1-5; v_call: TRBV28; cdr3_aa: CASSPAAGQGLNQPQHF; cdr3_nt: TGTGCCAGCAGTCCGGCCGCAGGTCAGGGGCTGAATCAGCCCCAGCATTTT
clone_size: once; d_call: .; j_call: TRBJ1-5; v_call: TRBV19; cdr3_aa: CASSTRESNQPQHF; cdr3_nt: TGTGCCAGTAGTACCAGGGAAAGCAATCAGCCCCAGCATTTT
clone_size: .; d_call: .; j_call: TRBJ2-1; v_call: TRBV6-5; cdr3_aa: CASSYGGLDYNEQFF; cdr3_nt: TGTGCCAGCAGTTACGGAGGACTTGACTACAATGAGCAGTTCTTC
clone_size: .; d_call: TRBD2; j_call: TRBJ2-3; v_call: TRBV30; cdr3_aa: CAWSGGLAGSGATDTQYF; cdr3_nt: TGTGCCTGGAGTGGGGGACTAGCGGGATCGGGGGCGACAGATACGCAGTATTTT
clone_size: .; d_call: TRBD1; j_call: TRBJ1-4; v_call: TRBV19; cdr3_aa: CASSRSGTANEKLFF; cdr3_nt: TGTGCCAGTAGTCGATCCGGGACAGCTAATGAAAAACTGTTTTTT
clone_size: .; d_call: .; j_call: TRBJ2-1; v_call: TRBV7-2; cdr3_aa: CASSLRVWDEQFF; cdr3_nt: TGTGCCAGCAGCTTACGGGTGTGGGATGAGCAGTTCTTC
clone_size: .; d_call: .; j_call: TRBJ1-1; v_call: TRBV7-9; cdr3_aa: CASSLTDRSEAFF; cdr3_nt: TGTGCCAGCAGCTTAACCGACAGGTCCGAGGCTTTCTTT
clone_size: .; d_call: TRBD2; j_call: TRBJ2-1; v_call: TRBV29-1; cdr3_aa: CSATARLAEVYNEQFF; cdr3_nt: TGCAGCGCCACAGCCAGACTAGCGGAGGTCTACAATGAGCAGTTCTTC
clone_size: .; d_call: TRBD1; j_call: TRBJ2-5; v_call: TRBV20-1; cdr3_aa: CSAPTGETQYF; cdr3_nt: TGCAGTGCCCCGACAGGGGAGACCCAGTACTTC
clone_size: .; d_call: TRBD2; j_call: TRBJ2-3; v_call: TRBV4-2; cdr3_aa: CASSQGLAASTDTQYF; cdr3_nt: TGTGCCAGCAGCCAAGGACTAGCAGCTAGCACAGATACGCAGTATTTT
clone_size: .; d_call: TRBD2; j_call: TRBJ2-3; v_call: TRBV19; cdr3_aa: CASSIGGSGTDTQYF; cdr3_nt: TGTGCCAGTAGTATAGGCGGGAGTGGGACAGATACGCAGTATTTT
clone_size: .; d_call: TRBD2; j_call: TRBJ2-5; v_call: TRBV5-1; cdr3_aa: CASSLGAIGTTQETQYF; cdr3_nt: TGCGCCAGCAGCTTGGGGGCGATAGGGACTACACAAGAGACCCAGTACTTC
clone_size: .; d_call: TRBD2; j_call: TRBJ2-1; v_call: TRBV7-9; cdr3_aa: CASSPGTSGYNEQFF; cdr3_nt: TGTGCCAGCAGCCCGGGGACTAGCGGGTACAATGAGCAGTTCTTC
clone_size: .; d_call: .; j_call: TRBJ2-7; v_call: TRBV2; cdr3_aa: CASNGIGSNEQYF; cdr3_nt: TGTGCCAGCAACGGGATAGGGTCCAACGAGCAGTACTTC
clone_size: .; d_call: TRBD1; j_call: TRBJ1-3; v_call: TRBV5-1; cdr3_aa: CASSPETGRSSTIYF; cdr3_nt: TGCGCCAGCAGCCCCGAGACAGGGCGGTCAAGCACCATATATTTT
clone_size: .; d_call: TRBD1; j_call: TRBJ1-5; v_call: TRBV6-1; cdr3_aa: CASRDGTANQPQHF; cdr3_nt: TGTGCCAGCAGGGACGGGACAGCCAATCAGCCCCAGCATTTT
clone_size: .; d_call: .; j_call: TRBJ1-5; v_call: TRBV29-1; cdr3_aa: CSVVAGDLNQPQHF; cdr3_nt: TGCAGCGTTGTCGCGGGGGACCTCAATCAGCCCCAGCATTTT
clone_size: .; d_call: TRBD1; j_call: TRBJ2-7; v_call: TRBV14; cdr3_aa: CASSRDRGDSYEQYF; cdr3_nt: TGTGCCAGCAGCCGGGACAGGGGGGACTCCTACGAGCAGTACTTC
clone_size: .; d_call: TRBD1; j_call: TRBJ1-4; v_call: TRBV7-9; cdr3_aa: CASSLGDRGQEKLFF; cdr3_nt: TGTGCCAGCAGCTTAGGCGACAGGGGACAGGAAAAACTGTTTTTT
clone_size: .; d_call: TRBD1; j_call: TRBJ2-2; v_call: TRBV7-2; cdr3_aa: CASSLVTGGLTGELFF; cdr3_nt: TGTGCCAGCAGCTTAGTGACAGGGGGCTTGACCGGGGAGCTGTTTTTT
clone_size: .; d_call: TRBD2; j_call: TRBJ2-7; v_call: TRBV4-1; cdr3_aa: CASSQAVAGVYEQYF; cdr3_nt: TGCGCCAGCAGCCAAGCGGTGGCGGGAGTATACGAGCAGTACTTC
clone_size: .; d_call: .; j_call: TRBJ1-1; v_call: TRBV19; cdr3_aa: CASSIHKSNTEAFF; cdr3_nt: TGTGCCAGTAGTATTCACAAATCGAACACTGAAGCTTTCTTT
clone_size: .; d_call: TRBD2; j_call: TRBJ2-1; v_call: TRBV11-3; cdr3_aa: CASSLVTGGHSEQFF; cdr3_nt: TGTGCCAGCAGCTTAGTTACGGGAGGGCATAGTGAGCAGTTCTTC
clone_size: .; d_call: .; j_call: TRBJ1-5; v_call: TRBV18; cdr3_aa: CASSPTGDNQPQHF; cdr3_nt: TGTGCCAGCTCACCGACGGGGGACAATCAGCCCCAGCATTTT
clone_size: .; d_call: .; j_call: TRBJ1-2; v_call: TRBV7-2; cdr3_aa: CASSLDNIGYTF; cdr3_nt: TGTGCCAGCAGCTTAGATAACATTGGCTACACCTTC
clone_size: .; d_call: .; j_call: TRBJ2-3; v_call: TRBV2; cdr3_aa: CASGPTGRSDTQYF; cdr3_nt: TGTGCCAGCGGGCCCACCGGTCGGTCAGATACGCAGTATTTT
clone_size: .; d_call: TRBD1; j_call: TRBJ1-5; v_call: TRBV4-2; cdr3_aa: CASSPSGTGGNQPQHF; cdr3_nt: TGTGCCAGCAGCCCAAGTGGGACAGGGGGTAATCAGCCCCAGCATTTT
clone_size: .; d_call: .; j_call: TRBJ2-1; v_call: TRBV10-3; cdr3_aa: CATMTLNEQFF; cdr3_nt: TGTGCCACCATGACTCTCAATGAGCAGTTCTTC
clone_size: .; d_call: .; j_call: TRBJ2-1; v_call: TRBV5-5; cdr3_aa: CASSSLLAAGEQFF; cdr3_nt: TGTGCCAGCAGCTCGTTACTAGCCGCCGGTGAGCAGTTCTTC
clone_size: .; d_call: TRBD2; j_call: TRBJ2-1; v_call: TRBV9; cdr3_aa: CASSVSGTSGNEQFF; cdr3_nt: TGTGCCAGCAGCGTCTCCGGGACTAGCGGCAATGAGCAGTTCTTC
clone_size: .; d_call: TRBD1; j_call: TRBJ1-4; v_call: TRBV6-1; cdr3_aa: CASSSGTGEVEKLFF; cdr3_nt: TGTGCCAGCAGTTCCGGGACAGGGGAGGTAGAAAAACTGTTTTTT
clone_size: once; d_call: .; j_call: TRBJ1-1; v_call: TRBV19; cdr3_aa: CASTRQKGLTEAFF; cdr3_nt: TGTGCCAGTACACGGCAGAAGGGGCTCACTGAAGCTTTCTTT
clone_size: .; d_call: TRBD1; j_call: TRBJ1-4; v_call: TRBV5-1; cdr3_aa: CASSYSGTGGEKLFF; cdr3_nt: TGCGCCAGCAGCTACTCCGGGACAGGCGGTGAAAAACTGTTTTTT
clone_size: .; d_call: TRBD1; j_call: TRBJ1-1; v_call: TRBV11-2; cdr3_aa: CASILTGGTEAFF; cdr3_nt: TGTGCCAGCATCTTAACAGGGGGCACTGAAGCTTTCTTT
clone_size: .; d_call: TRBD1; j_call: TRBJ2-4; v_call: TRBV25-1; cdr3_aa: CASKGQGYDIQYF; cdr3_nt: TGTGCCAGCAAGGGACAGGGGTACGACATTCAGTACTTC
clone_size: .; d_call: TRBD1; j_call: TRBJ2-1; v_call: TRBV5-1; cdr3_aa: CASSFQDRKDNEQFF; cdr3_nt: TGCGCCAGCAGCTTTCAGGACAGGAAAGACAATGAGCAGTTCTTC
clone_size: .; d_call: .; j_call: TRBJ1-2; v_call: TRBV11-2; cdr3_aa: CASSPPDRWYGYTF; cdr3_nt: TGTGCCAGCAGCCCCCCCGACAGGTGGTATGGCTACACCTTC
clone_size: .; d_call: TRBD2; j_call: TRBJ2-5; v_call: TRBV30; cdr3_aa: CAWSTSGSQETQYF; cdr3_nt: TGTGCCTGGAGTACTAGCGGGAGCCAAGAGACCCAGTACTTC
clone_size: .; d_call: .; j_call: TRBJ2-7; v_call: TRBV29-1; cdr3_aa: CSARTEAYEQYF; cdr3_nt: TGCAGCGCAAGGACAGAGGCCTACGAGCAGTACTTC
clone_size: .; d_call: .; j_call: TRBJ2-7; v_call: TRBV7-9; cdr3_aa: CASSLDRRSYEQYF; cdr3_nt: TGTGCCAGCAGCTTAGACCGGCGGAGTTACGAGCAGTACTTC